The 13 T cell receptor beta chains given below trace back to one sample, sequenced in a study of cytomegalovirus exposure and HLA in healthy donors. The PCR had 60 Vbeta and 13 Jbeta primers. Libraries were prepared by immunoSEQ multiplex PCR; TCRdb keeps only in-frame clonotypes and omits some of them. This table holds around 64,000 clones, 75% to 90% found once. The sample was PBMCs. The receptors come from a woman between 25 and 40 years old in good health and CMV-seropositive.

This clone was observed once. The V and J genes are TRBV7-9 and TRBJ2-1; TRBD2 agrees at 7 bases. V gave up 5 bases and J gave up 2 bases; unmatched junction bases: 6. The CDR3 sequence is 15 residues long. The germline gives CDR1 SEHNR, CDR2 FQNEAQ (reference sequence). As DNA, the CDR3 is TGTGCCAGCAGCATCCGCGGGAGCCCCTACAATGAGCAGTTCTTC. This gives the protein CASSIRGSPYNEQFF.

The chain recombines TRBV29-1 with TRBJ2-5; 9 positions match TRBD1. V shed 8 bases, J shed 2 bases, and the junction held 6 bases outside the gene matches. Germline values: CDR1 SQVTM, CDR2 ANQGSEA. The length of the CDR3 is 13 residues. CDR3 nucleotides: TGCAGCTTTCGAGGGACAGGGCAAGAGACCCAGTACTTC. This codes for CSFRGTGQETQYF.

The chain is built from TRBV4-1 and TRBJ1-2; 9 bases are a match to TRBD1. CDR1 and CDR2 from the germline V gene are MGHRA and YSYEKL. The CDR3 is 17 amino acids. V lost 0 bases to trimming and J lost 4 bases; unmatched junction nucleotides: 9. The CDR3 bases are TGCGCCAGCAGCCAAGAGAGTGCTGGGACAGGGCCCTATGGCTACACCTTC. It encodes CASSQESAGTGPYGYTF.

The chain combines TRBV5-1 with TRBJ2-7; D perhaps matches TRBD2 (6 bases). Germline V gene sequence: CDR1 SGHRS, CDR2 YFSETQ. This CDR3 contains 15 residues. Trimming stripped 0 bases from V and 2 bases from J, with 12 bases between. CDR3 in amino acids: CASSLDAGLTYEQYF. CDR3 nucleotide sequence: TGCGCCAGCAGCTTGGATGCGGGGTTAACCTACGAGCAGTACTTC. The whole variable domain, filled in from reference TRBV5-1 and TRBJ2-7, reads KAGVTQTPRYLIKTRGQQVTLSCSPISGHRSVSWYQQTPGQGLQFLFEYFSETQRNKGNFPGRFSGRQFSNSRSEMNVSTLELGDSALYLCASSLDAGLTYEQYFGPGTRLTVT.

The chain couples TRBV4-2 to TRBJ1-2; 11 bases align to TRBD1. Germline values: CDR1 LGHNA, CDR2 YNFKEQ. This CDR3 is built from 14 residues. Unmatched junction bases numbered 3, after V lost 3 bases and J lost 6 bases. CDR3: CASSHVDRGHGYTF. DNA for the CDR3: TGTGCCAGCAGCCATGTGGACAGGGGGCATGGCTACACCTTC.

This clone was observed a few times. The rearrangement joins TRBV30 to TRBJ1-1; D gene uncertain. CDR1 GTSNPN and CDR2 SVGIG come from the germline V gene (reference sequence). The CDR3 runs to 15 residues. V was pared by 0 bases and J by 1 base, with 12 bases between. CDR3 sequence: CAWSVAGAGNTEAFF. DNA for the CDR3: TGTGCCTGGAGTGTGGCGGGAGCTGGGAACACTGAAGCTTTCTTT.

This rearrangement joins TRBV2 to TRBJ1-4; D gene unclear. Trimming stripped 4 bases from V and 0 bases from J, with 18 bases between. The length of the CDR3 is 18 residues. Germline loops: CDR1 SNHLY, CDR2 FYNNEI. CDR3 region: CASSVGRVGTTTNEKLFF. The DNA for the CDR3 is TGTGCCAGCAGTGTCGGGAGGGTCGGAACCACAACTAATGAAAAACTGTTTTTT.

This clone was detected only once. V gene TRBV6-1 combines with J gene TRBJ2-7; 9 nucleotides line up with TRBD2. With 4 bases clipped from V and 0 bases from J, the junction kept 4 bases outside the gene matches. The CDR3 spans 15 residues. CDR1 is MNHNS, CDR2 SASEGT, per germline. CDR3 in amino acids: CASSGGLATSYEQYF. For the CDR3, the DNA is TGTGCCAGCAGTGGAGGACTAGCGACCTCCTACGAGCAGTACTTC.

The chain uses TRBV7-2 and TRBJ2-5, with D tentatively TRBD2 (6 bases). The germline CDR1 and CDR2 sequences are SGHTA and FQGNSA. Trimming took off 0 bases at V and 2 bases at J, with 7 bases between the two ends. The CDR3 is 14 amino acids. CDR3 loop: CASSLAGLQETQYF. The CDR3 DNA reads TGTGCCAGCAGCTTAGCGGGACTTCAAGAGACCCAGTACTTC.

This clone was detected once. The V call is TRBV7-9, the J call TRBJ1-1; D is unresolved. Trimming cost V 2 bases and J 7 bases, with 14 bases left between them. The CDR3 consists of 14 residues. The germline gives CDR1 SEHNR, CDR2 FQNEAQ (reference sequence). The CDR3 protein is CASSLLTPQDEAFF. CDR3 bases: TGTGCCAGCAGCTTACTTACACCTCAGGATGAAGCTTTCTTT.

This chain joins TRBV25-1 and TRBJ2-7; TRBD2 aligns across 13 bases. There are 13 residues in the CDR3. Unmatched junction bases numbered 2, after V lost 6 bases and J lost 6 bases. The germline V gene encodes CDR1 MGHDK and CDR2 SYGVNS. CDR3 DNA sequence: TGTGCCAGCAGACTAGCGGGAGGGTTCGAGCAGTACTTC. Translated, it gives CASRLAGGFEQYF.

CDR3: CASSLLAGVTDTQYF. DNA of the CDR3: TGCGCCAGCAGCTTACTAGCGGGGGTCACAGATACGCAGTATTTT. The rearrangement links TRBV5-1 to TRBJ2-3, with TRBD2 matching 11 bases. V dropped 2 bases and J dropped 2; count of bases not matched to a gene: 1. This CDR3 spans 15 amino acids. Germline lookup yields CDR1 SGHRS and CDR2 YFSETQ.

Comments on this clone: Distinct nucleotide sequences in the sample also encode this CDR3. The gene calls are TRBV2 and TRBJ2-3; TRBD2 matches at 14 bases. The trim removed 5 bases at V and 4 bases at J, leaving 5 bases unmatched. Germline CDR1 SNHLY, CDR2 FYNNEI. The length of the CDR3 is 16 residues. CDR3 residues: CASSLGLAGGSDTQYF. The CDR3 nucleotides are TGTGCCAGCAGTCTCGGACTAGCGGGAGGTTCAGATACGCAGTATTTT.